Presented here are 2 T cell receptor beta chains from one specimen sequenced in a study of post-analysis software for immune sequencing data. Notes on the study in general: Controls had lower frequencies than patients of four or five TRBV segments, which included TRBV5-6, TRBV5-1 and TRBV20-1.

Unique molecular identifiers were present in the TCR beta cDNA libraries. In TCRdb, the PCR reads were re-called with MiXCR into one record per CDR3 protein. The table shows 750,000 to 950,000 distinct CDR3 sequences, with around 50% occurring only once. These receptors are not linked to any known antigen. Sequencing was done on a sample of blood. The receptors shown here come from a girl aged 5 to 17 with multiple sclerosis.

The genes are TRBV3-1 and TRBJ1-1, with D unresolved. The V and J ends lost 1 base and 8 bases respectively, with 14 bases between them. The CDR3 covers 14 residues. The germline gives CDR1 LGHDT, CDR2 YNNKEL (reference sequence). In nucleotides, the CDR3 is TGTGCCAGCAGCCAAGGGGTCAACACGGGGGAAGCTTTCTTT. It yields the protein CASSQGVNTGEAFF.

V gene TRBV29-1 combines with J gene TRBJ2-7; D is unclear. CDR1 and CDR2 (germline): SQVTM, ANQGSEA. Trimming removed 4 bases from V and 3 bases from J, with 7 bases in between. The CDR3 is 11 amino acids. CDR3 region: CSVVTVYEQYF. The CDR3 DNA follows: TGCAGCGTTGTAACCGTCTACGAGCAGTACTTC.